The T cell receptor (beta chain) described here comes from a study of blood T cell repertoires in COVID-19. As for the study in general: Some COVID-19 samples were acute and others convalescent; all came from the United States, Italy and Spain. T cells, B-cell-depleted T cells, or PBMCs provided the cDNA or gDNA that served as material.

The germline CDR1 and CDR2 sequences are KGHSH and LQKENI. The CDR3 runs 17 residues. The V gene end was trimmed by 3 bases and the J gene end by 3 bases; junction bases not matched to a gene: 10. This clone was observed a handful of times. Original analysis: Amplifying reference gene primers gave estimates of nucleated cell counts. Some clones are missing from TCRdb's copy, which holds only in-frame ones; the method was immunoSEQ multiplex PCR. V and J calls and clone size are those listed in that table; D and trimming were worked out from the DNA. The table shows 85,000 to 95,000 clones, with 75% to 90% occurring only once.

The chain couples TRBV18 to TRBJ1-1; 10 positions match TRBD1. The sample taken for sequencing was peripheral blood. The sequence was collected from a woman aged 80 or older with acute or convalescent COVID-19. As DNA, the CDR3 is TGTGCCAGCTCACCCCCCAGACAGGGGGCTAGGGACACTGAAGCTTTCTTT. It yields the protein CASSPPRQGARDTEAFF.